The clone carrying this T cell receptor (beta chain) turned up a few times. Antigen: not known. The sample comes from a study of T cells in Graves' hyperthyroidism and ophthalmopathy. Newly diagnosed hyperthyroidism, duration under 2 months, in patients aged 18 to 65. Not enrolled were patients with uncontrolled infection, other autoimmune disease, pregnancy or lactation. Based on clinical symptoms, serum thyroxine and TRAb, thyroid ultrasound and orbital computed tomography, diagnoses were reached. RNA transcripts provided the source from which TCR beta CDR3 regions were amplified. First-round RT-PCR targeting the TCR CDR3 was performed with the HTBI primer set. Via MiXCR, TCRdb re-called the multiplex PCR reads, giving one row per CDR3 protein. The sample holds around 700,000 distinct CDR3 sequences, 15% to 20% seen once. Overall study findings and caveats: Blood also contained most expanded thyroid clonotypes above 0.001.

The CDR3 is 13 residues long. Germline CDR1 reads MNHEY; CDR2 reads SMNVEV (reference sequence). Trimming took off 5 bases at V and 1 base at J, with 9 bases between the two ends. The sequence derives from a woman in her forties or fifties with Graves' hyperthyroidism that later progressed to Graves' ophthalmopathy. The chain employs TRBV27 and TRBJ2-7, with D unclear. Sequencing input: blood. CDR3 sequence: CASSKAGSYEQYF. As DNA, the CDR3 is TGTGCCAGCAGTAAGGCAGGATCCTACGAGCAGTACTTC.